These 13 T cell receptor beta chains were sequenced from one sample in a study of cytomegalovirus exposure and HLA in healthy donors. This PCR relied on a set of 60 Vbeta primers and 13 Jbeta primers. Produced via immunoSEQ multiplex PCR; TCRdb's table is partial and in-frame only. The repertoire shows around 70,000 clones; the top ten hold about 0.83%. Sequenced input: PBMCs. Receptors were obtained from a boy aged 5-17 years in good health and CMV-seronegative.

The rearrangement joins TRBV15 to TRBJ1-1; the match to TRBD1 covers 7 bases. Germline V gene lookup returns CDR1 LNHNV and CDR2 YYDKDF (reference sequence). The V segment lost 0 bases and the J segment 7 bases; nucleotides outside the gene matches: 11. This CDR3 region has 16 residues. The CDR3 loop reads CATSRDFPQQGREAFF. The DNA for the CDR3 is TGTGCCACCAGCAGAGATTTCCCCCAACAGGGGCGTGAAGCTTTCTTT.

This chain joins TRBV7-9 and TRBJ1-6; 10 bases map to TRBD1. The CDR3 length is 16 residues. Germline V gene sequence: CDR1 SEHNR, CDR2 FQNEAQ (reference sequence). The V segment lost 4 bases and the J segment 5 bases; nucleotides outside the gene matches: 5. CDR3 nucleotide sequence: TGTGCCAGCAGCTCGGCGGGGACAGGGGATAATTCACCCCTCCACTTT. The encoded protein is CASSSAGTGDNSPLHF.

The rearrangement links TRBV6-5 to TRBJ2-5; D unclear. The CDR3 has 11 amino acids. V shed 8 bases and J shed 13 bases, with 17 bases lying between them. Germline CDR1 MNHEY, CDR2 SVGAGI. Written as DNA, the CDR3 is TGTGCCAGCTCATCTCCCGGTTCGTTGTACTTC. It translates to CASSSPGSLYF.

This chain connects TRBV29-1 to TRBJ2-3; D gene ambiguous. The germline CDR1 and CDR2 sequences are SQVTM and ANQGSEA. The CDR3 runs 13 residues. The V and J ends lost 2 bases and 6 bases respectively, with 12 bases between them. In nucleotides, the CDR3 is TGCAGCGTTGAATACTACGTCGGGGATACGCAGTATTTT. It translates to CSVEYYVGDTQYF.

This rearrangement joins TRBV11-2 to TRBJ1-1; no definite D call. The V gene lost 1 base and the J gene lost 6 bases, with 9 bases spanning the gap. The CDR3 runs 13 residues. Per germline, CDR1 SGHAT and CDR2 FQNNGV. The CDR3 loop is CASSLVGRAEAFF. For the CDR3, the DNA is TGTGCCAGCAGCTTAGTAGGGAGAGCTGAAGCTTTCTTT.

The rearrangement joins TRBV28 to TRBJ1-1, with D possibly matching TRBD1 (5 bases). Trimming took 3 bases from V and 5 from J, leaving 22 bases between them. The germline V gene encodes CDR1 MDHEN and CDR2 SYDVKM. The CDR3 spans 17 residues. The CDR3 sequence: CASSFADTAGSTTEAFF. The CDR3 nucleotides are TGTGCCAGCAGTTTTGCCGATACTGCAGGGTCTACTACTGAAGCTTTCTTT.

The genes are TRBV4-2 and TRBJ1-1; perhaps TRBD1 as D (5 bases). The CDR3 has 16 residues. V was pared by 1 base and J by 6 bases, with 18 bases between. Germline assignment: CDR1 LGHNA and CDR2 YNFKEQ. In DNA form, the CDR3 reads TGTGCCAGCAGCCAAGTTTCTGGAGGGGCTAGCTCTGAAGCTTTCTTT. Amino acid sequence: CASSQVSGGASSEAFF.

The J gene is TRBJ2-1, the V gene TRBV4-3; D might be TRBD1 (5 bases). Germline V gene sequence: CDR1 LGHNA, CDR2 YSLEER. CDR3 length equals 17 residues. Trimming shortened V by 0 bases and J by 5 bases, and 17 bases separated the two germline ends. CDR3 in amino acids: CASSQDLGPFRDNEQFF. The CDR3 nucleotides are TGCGCCAGCAGCCAAGATCTAGGGCCGTTCAGGGACAATGAGCAGTTCTTC.

V gene TRBV7-2 combines with J gene TRBJ1-1, with 7 bases lining up with TRBD1. Germline trimming cut 5 bases from V and 1 base from J; bases unmatched to any gene: 1. Per germline, CDR1 SGHTA and CDR2 FQGNSA. The CDR3 sequence is 13 residues long. CDR3 sequence (DNA): TGTGCCAGCAGCGGACAGGCGAACACTGAAGCTTTCTTT. It translates to CASSGQANTEAFF.

The rearrangement joins TRBV4-1 to TRBJ2-2, with TRBD2 identical over 10 bases. The V segment lost 4 bases and the J segment 5 bases; nucleotides outside the gene matches: 4. This CDR3 is built from 15 residues. CDR1 is MGHRA, CDR2 YSYEKL, per germline. The CDR3 sequence is CASSPSGGRTGELFF. DNA of the CDR3: TGCGCCAGCAGCCCTAGCGGGGGTAGAACCGGGGAGCTGTTTTTT.

The rearrangement joins TRBV6-5 to TRBJ2-5; 7 positions agree with TRBD1. V lost 2 bases to trimming and J lost 5 bases; unmatched junction nucleotides: 8. Germline V lookup: CDR1 MNHEY, CDR2 SVGAGI. The CDR3 is 15 residues long. Written as DNA, the CDR3 is TGTGCCAGCAGTTACCAGAGACAGGGATGGGAGACCCAGTACTTC. Encoded protein: CASSYQRQGWETQYF.

The chain uses TRBV19 and TRBJ1-5; tentatively, D is TRBD1 (6 bases). The V end lost 2 bases, the J end lost 6 bases, and 14 bases lay between the germline ends. Germline lookup yields CDR1 LNHDA and CDR2 SQIVND (reference sequence). CDR3 length equals 15 residues. The DNA of the CDR3 is TGTGCCAGTAGTATAACAGGGAATGGTGTTCAGCCCCAGCATTTT. It translates to CASSITGNGVQPQHF.

The chain combines TRBV12-5 with TRBJ1-1; D perhaps matches TRBD1 (5 bases). The CDR3 runs 15 residues. Between the trimmed V and J ends, which lost 0 bases and 1 base, there was a span of 9 bases. CDR1 and CDR2 (germline): LGHNT, FRNRAP. CDR3 region: CASGLVLGGNTEAFF. The DNA for the CDR3 is TGTGCTAGTGGTTTGGTACTCGGGGGGAACACTGAAGCTTTCTTT.